This T cell receptor (beta chain) derives from a study of blood T cells in healthy people across ages. Germline lookup yields CDR1 MGHRA and CDR2 YSYEKL. The CDR3 covers 15 residues. Losses at the gene ends were 5 bases for V and 4 bases for J; bases not matched to a gene: 8. It was with a sample-barcoded 5' primer and a J-beta primer mix that a second PCR of roughly 7 to 11 cycles was run. With 12 random nucleotides, a template-switch adaptor tagged each individual cDNA molecule. One entry per CDR3 protein, called by TCRdb with MiXCR from the 5' RACE reads. In the table there are 790,000 or so distinct CDR3 sequences, 35% to 50% of which are singletons. Study outcomes and limitations: More naive CD4+ cells and higher diversity marked long-lived donors relative to aged donors. When one million T cells were used, diversity estimates were thought to be underestimates. TCR beta diversity tracked closely with naive T cell percentage.

Only one count was recorded for this clonotype. Antigen unknown. This TCR was recovered from a man of 80 years or more in good health. The rearrangement links TRBV4-1 to TRBJ1-2; TRBD1 matches at 9 bases. Sequencing was done on a sample of blood. CDR3 sequence (DNA): TGCGCCAGCAGCTATACAGGGGGCGGAGGCTATGGCTACACCTTC. It is translated as CASSYTGGGGYGYTF.